These 31 T cell receptor beta chains originate from one sample sequenced in a study of T-cell memory formation after mild COVID-19. Each CDR3 protein gets one entry after TCRdb re-called the 5' RACE reads with MiXCR. The data hold some 160,000 distinct CDR3 sequences, with 13% observed a single time. Sequencing used PBMCs or a T cell subset sorted from them (not recorded which). These receptors originate from a man between 18 and 29 years old who had mild COVID-19 (a few samples of this study predate the infection). Cell type and time point are not known.

This clonotype was counted only a few times. The chain carries TRBV5-6 and TRBJ2-3; 10 bases map to TRBD1. Trimming removed 5 bases from V and 4 bases from J; junction bases left unmatched: 10. The germline V gene has CDR1 SGHDT and CDR2 YYEEEE. The CDR3 extends over 16 amino acids. The CDR3: CASSYDRGQVPDTQYF. The CDR3 coding sequence is TGTGCCAGCAGTTACGACAGGGGGCAGGTTCCAGATACGCAGTATTTT.

The chain couples TRBV4-3 to TRBJ2-2; 8 bases agree with TRBD1. This CDR3 comprises 16 residues. CDR1 and CDR2 (germline): LGHNA, YSLEER. J was trimmed by 9 bases and V by 4 bases; bases with no gene match: 13. This CDR3 reads CASSLLTGAVSWELFF. The CDR3, as DNA: TGCGCCAGCAGCCTATTGACAGGGGCTGTGAGCTGGGAGCTGTTTTTT.

The chain combines TRBV10-3 with TRBJ2-3; 12 nucleotides align to TRBD2. V trimming: 0 bases; J trimming: 0 bases; junction bases outside the gene matches: 4. The germline gives CDR1 ENHRY, CDR2 SYGVKD. The CDR3 is 18 amino acids. CDR3 bases: TGTGCCATCAGTGAGTCCCTAGCGGGGGGGCGAAGCACAGATACGCAGTATTTT. It yields the protein CAISESLAGGRSTDTQYF.

V and J are TRBV25-1 and TRBJ1-1; no definite D call. CDR1 MGHDK and CDR2 SYGVNS come from the germline V gene. V was clipped by 6 bases and J by 1 base, with 9 bases between them. The CDR3 contains 13 residues. CDR3 coding DNA: TGTGCCAGCAGGGGGAGTGGGAACACTGAAGCTTTCTTT. Its protein is CASRGSGNTEAFF.

The V gene is TRBV6-5, the J gene TRBJ2-2, with 8 bases identical to TRBD1. The CDR3 is made up of 15 amino acids. Germline V gene sequence: CDR1 MNHEY, CDR2 SVGAGI. Trimming took 6 bases from V and 1 from J; bases not matched to a gene: 4. CDR3 nucleotides: TGTGCCAGCAGACGACAGGGGCTGAACACCGGGGAGCTGTTTTTT. This codes for CASRRQGLNTGELFF.

The chain links TRBV29-1 to TRBJ2-1; 13 positions agree with TRBD2. Germline V gene lookup returns CDR1 SQVTM and CDR2 ANQGSEA. Trimming at V came to 4 bases and at J to 8 bases, leaving 2 bases not matched to a gene. The CDR3 is made up of 13 amino acids. The CDR3 loop is CSVGTSGGHEQFF. The DNA of the CDR3 is TGCAGCGTTGGGACTAGCGGGGGACATGAGCAGTTCTTC.

The J gene is TRBJ1-2, the V gene TRBV7-2; D is possibly TRBD1 (5 bases). V was trimmed by 3 bases and J by 8 bases, leaving 16 bases between them. CDR1 is SGHTA, CDR2 FQGNSA, per germline. The CDR3 extends over 14 amino acids. CDR3 sequence reads: CASSFTVQGEGYTF. In DNA form, the CDR3 reads TGTGCCAGCAGCTTTACCGTCCAGGGAGAAGGCTACACCTTC. The variable domain in full, completed from reference TRBV7-2 and TRBJ1-2, reads GAGVSQSPSNKVTEKGKDVELRCDPISGHTALYWYRQSLGQGLEFLIYFQGNSAPDKSGLPSDRFSAERTGGSVSTLTIQRTQQEDSAVYLCASSFTVQGEGYTFGSGTRLTVV.

J is TRBJ2-1 and V is TRBV4-2, with no clear D. Trimming left V 4 bases short and J 5 bases short, with 12 bases between. The CDR3 length is 14 residues. Germline loops: CDR1 LGHNA, CDR2 YNFKEQ. The CDR3 DNA is TGTGCCAGCAGCCGCGAAGGGATAAACAATGAGCAGTTCTTC. Its protein product is CASSREGINNEQFF.

The sample holds a few counts of this clonotype. The V gene is TRBV7-8, the J gene TRBJ2-5; D tentatively reads TRBD1 or TRBD2 (6 bases each). This CDR3 has 13 residues. Germline lookup yields CDR1 SGHVS and CDR2 FQNEAQ. Trimming removed 5 bases from V and 3 bases from J, with 10 bases in between. The CDR3 protein is CASSKRGEETQYF. Written as DNA, the CDR3 is TGTGCCAGCAGCAAAAGGGGGGAAGAGACCCAGTACTTC.

This clonotype was counted many times. The V and J genes are TRBV20-1 and TRBJ1-2; D unclear. The CDR3 covers 14 residues. V lost 1 base and J lost 3, with 12 bases in between. Per the germline V gene, CDR1 is DFQATT and CDR2 is SNEGSKA (reference sequence). This chain's CDR3 is CSARAGFSHYGYTF. In DNA form, the CDR3 reads TGCAGTGCTAGAGCCGGGTTTAGTCACTATGGCTACACCTTC.

This clonotype was counted between two and nine times. The gene calls are TRBV4-2 and TRBJ1-2, with TRBD1 matching 9 bases. Germline V gene lookup returns CDR1 LGHNA and CDR2 YNFKEQ. CDR3 length: 14 amino acids. Trimming took 3 bases from V and 4 from J; bases not matched to a gene: 3. CDR3 nucleotide sequence: TGTGCCAGCAGCCATACAGGGGGCGGCTATGGCTACACCTTC. It yields the protein CASSHTGGGYGYTF.

This sequence joins TRBV20-1 and TRBJ2-3; the D gene is possibly TRBD2 (7 bases). The CDR3 totals 15 residues. Germline values: CDR1 DFQATT, CDR2 SNEGSKA (reference sequence). Trimming pared 1 base from V and 2 bases from J, leaving 13 bases between. The CDR3 loop is CSARGEGGPTDTQYF. DNA of the CDR3: TGCAGTGCTAGAGGGGAGGGGGGGCCCACAGATACGCAGTATTTT.

Of note for this clonotype: One end of the junction does not line up with germline, which may come from a read error. This chain joins TRBV7-3 and TRBJ2-1, with a possible D match to TRBD2 (5 bases). The CDR3 has 15 residues. Germline CDR1 and CDR2: SGHTA and FQGTGA. DNA for the CDR3: TGTGCCAGCAGTCAGTACGCGGGCTCCTACACTGAGCAGTTCTTC. Translating gives CASSQYAGSYTEQFF. Based on the CDR3 plus reference TRBV7-3 and TRBJ2-1, the full variable domain is GAGVSQTPSNKVTEKGKYVELRCDPISGHTALYWYRQSLGQGPEFLIYFQGTGAADDSGLPNDRFFAVRPEGSVSTLKIQRTERGDSAVYLCASSQYAGSYTEQFFGPGTRLTVL.

Only a few counts were recorded for this clonotype. The chain joins TRBV7-8 to TRBJ1-2; TRBD1 matches 9 bases. From germline, CDR1 is SGHVS and CDR2 FQNEAQ. The CDR3 is 16 amino acids. The V gene end was trimmed by 3 bases and the J gene end by 3 bases; junction bases not matched to a gene: 8. CDR3 DNA sequence: TGTGCCAGCAGCTTCGGGACAGGGACCCTCCACTATGGCTACACCTTC. Amino acids: CASSFGTGTLHYGYTF.

The rearrangement uses TRBV4-3 and TRBJ1-2; 8 nucleotides line up with TRBD1. J lost 1 base, V lost 8 bases, and 6 bases had no gene match. This CDR3 comprises 14 residues. CDR1 is LGHNA, CDR2 YSLEER, per germline. The CDR3 DNA is TGCGCCAGCCGTCGACAGGGGTATAACTATGGCTACACCTTC. Its translation: CASRRQGYNYGYTF.

This chain connects TRBV20-1 to TRBJ1-5, with D hard to call. The CDR3 has 14 amino acids. The V end was cut by 0 bases, the J end by 3 bases, with 9 bases between. Germline CDR1 and CDR2: DFQATT and SNEGSKA (reference sequence). CDR3 sequence reads: CSARDMQLNQPQHF. The DNA of the CDR3 is TGCAGTGCTAGAGATATGCAACTCAATCAGCCCCAGCATTTT.

This clonotype came up a few times. The chain has TRBV29-1 and TRBJ1-2, with a possible D match to TRBD1 (6 bases). The CDR3 spans 11 residues. V lost 7 bases to trimming and J lost 8 bases, with 14 bases between them. Germline V gene data show CDR1 as SQVTM and CDR2 as ANQGSEA. CDR3 sequence: CSADGRGGYTF. The CDR3 DNA reads as TGCAGCGCTGATGGGAGGGGGGGCTACACCTTC.

The sample holds a few counts of this clonotype. The chain uses TRBV5-1 and TRBJ1-2; 10 nucleotides match TRBD1. The CDR3 is 15 amino acids. Germline V CDR1 and CDR2: SGHRS, YFSETQ. J was trimmed by 7 bases and V by 7 bases; bases with no gene match: 13. In DNA, the CDR3 is TGCGCCAGCGGTCGACAGGGGGCGTTCGATAGTGGCTACACCTTC. Translation gives CASGRQGAFDSGYTF.

This rearrangement joins TRBV27 to TRBJ1-5; no definite D call. Per germline, CDR1 MNHEY and CDR2 SMNVEV (reference sequence). CDR3 length equals 13 residues. V was clipped by 4 bases and J by 5 bases, with 9 bases between them. CDR3 sequence: CASSYVRDQPQHF. The DNA of the CDR3 is TGTGCCAGCAGTTACGTTAGGGATCAGCCCCAGCATTTT.

This clonotype was seen a few times. V usage is TRBV10-3 and J usage is TRBJ2-7; 9 nucleotides agree with TRBD1. J lost 4 bases, V lost 6 bases, and 4 bases had no gene match. CDR3 length equals 13 residues. The germline V gene has CDR1 ENHRY and CDR2 SYGVKD. In nucleotides, the CDR3 is TGTGCCATCAGGCCGGGACAGGGATACGAGCAGTACTTC. Translation gives CAIRPGQGYEQYF.

A few counts support this clonotype. J is TRBJ1-1 and V is TRBV12-3 or TRBV12-4; TRBD1 matches at 9 bases. Unmatched junction bases numbered 7, after V lost 6 bases and J lost 2 bases. The CDR3 has 15 residues. The CDR3 nucleotides read TGTGCCAGCAGACCCGACAGGGGGACTAACACTGAAGCTTTCTTT. This translates into CASRPDRGTNTEAFF.

This clonotype was detected only a few times. The gene calls are TRBV20-1 and TRBJ1-2, with D perhaps TRBD1 (6 bases). The ends were cut back, 3 bases at V and 1 base at J, with 9 bases in the middle. The length of the CDR3 is 13 residues. Germline CDR1 is DFQATT and CDR2 is SNEGSKA (reference sequence). The CDR3 protein is CSARPDSNYGYTF. Written as DNA, the CDR3 is TGCAGTGCTAGGCCGGACAGTAACTATGGCTACACCTTC.

This clonotype appeared a few times. J is TRBJ2-5 and V is TRBV20-1; 7 bases line up with TRBD1. The CDR3 is 13 residues long. V was clipped by 2 bases and J by 9 bases; unmatched bases: 9. Looked up from germline, CDR1 is DFQATT and CDR2 is SNEGSKA (reference sequence). This CDR3 reads CSARSVGGPPQYF. The DNA of the CDR3 is TGCAGTGCTAGATCGGTAGGGGGCCCACCCCAGTACTTC.

The chain carries TRBV6-5 and TRBJ2-7; D is unclear. Trimming cost V 2 bases and J 4 bases, with 12 bases left between them. The CDR3 runs to 14 residues. The germline V gene has CDR1 MNHEY and CDR2 SVGAGI. The CDR3 here is CASSYTPRHYEQYF. DNA for the CDR3: TGTGCCAGCAGTTACACCCCCCGCCATTACGAGCAGTACTTC.

CDR3 nucleotides: TGTGCCAGCAGTTTAGGTGTGCAGTTCTTC. Translation gives CASSLGVQFF. V gene TRBV12-3 or TRBV12-4 combines with J gene TRBJ2-1; D not certain. Trimming took off 1 base at V and 12 bases at J, with 4 bases between the two ends. The CDR3 is 10 amino acids.

This clonotype was detected a few times. For the CDR3, the DNA is TGCAGTGCCCCGAGGAGGCGGGATACGCAGTATTTT. Its translation is CSAPRRRDTQYF. V gene TRBV20-1 combines with J gene TRBJ2-3; D is perhaps TRBD2 (5 bases). V shed 6 bases and J shed 6 bases, with 13 bases lying between them. Germline values: CDR1 DFQATT, CDR2 SNEGSKA (reference sequence). CDR3 size: 12 residues.

Remarks on this clonotype: An end of the junction does not agree with germline; a read error may underlie this. The chain links TRBV7-7 to TRBJ2-5; D is perhaps TRBD2 (6 bases). The CDR3 is 18 amino acids. The germline V gene encodes CDR1 SSHAT and CDR2 FNYEAQ (reference sequence). CDR3 nucleotides: TGTGCTAGCAGCTTAACCCATTACACCTTCGGAGGGCAAGAGACCCAGTACTTC. Protein: CASSLTHYTFGGQETQYF.

The chain has TRBV2 and TRBJ1-2; possibly TRBD1 for D (6 bases). Germline CDR1 SNHLY, CDR2 FYNNEI. This CDR3 has 13 residues. V was cut by 8 bases and J by 7 bases, with 17 bases left in between. The CDR3 protein is CASPKGGAGGYTF. CDR3 bases: TGTGCCAGCCCCAAGGGGGGTGCGGGTGGCTACACCTTC.

V is TRBV5-6 and J is TRBJ2-2, with a possible D match to TRBD1 (5 bases). Germline V gene data show CDR1 as SGHDT and CDR2 as YYEEEE. The CDR3 contains 17 residues. V gave up 2 bases and J gave up 1 base, with 15 bases separating them. The CDR3: CASSFMAGIRNTGELFF. The CDR3, as DNA: TGTGCCAGCAGCTTTATGGCAGGGATTCGGAACACCGGGGAGCTGTTTTTT.

This clonotype was picked up many times. The J gene is TRBJ2-7, the V gene TRBV5-1; D is perhaps TRBD2 (6 bases). The CDR3 has 14 residues. V lost 4 bases, J lost 6 bases, and 17 bases lay in between. CDR1 SGHRS and CDR2 YFSETQ come from the germline V gene. The CDR3 is CASSPLSQGGEQYF. The CDR3 DNA reads as TGCGCCAGCAGCCCACTTAGTCAGGGAGGCGAGCAGTACTTC.

This clonotype was observed a few times. The V gene is TRBV4-1, the J gene TRBJ1-2; 10 positions agree with TRBD1. The CDR3 sequence is 15 residues long. Losses at the gene ends were 3 bases for V and 3 bases for J; bases not matched to a gene: 4. The germline V gene has CDR1 MGHRA and CDR2 YSYEKL. CDR3 DNA sequence: TGCGCCAGCAGCCACCCGGGACAGGGGTACTATGGCTACACCTTC. Amino acid sequence: CASSHPGQGYYGYTF.